Shown below are 22 T cell receptor beta chains from a single sample sequenced in a study. TCRdb fed the 5' RACE reads into MiXCR, producing one record per CDR3 protein. The profile shows some 31,000 distinct CDR3 sequences, 26% of them singletons. Sequencing input: naive CD4+ T cells sorted from a lymph node. Subset noted: naive CD4+ T cells, CD4+CD45RA+CD25-. These TCRs come from a female donor with breast cancer.

This clonotype has only a few counts. V usage is TRBV9 and J usage is TRBJ2-5; D may be TRBD2 (5 bases). Germline V gene lookup returns CDR1 SGDLS and CDR2 YYNGEE. V lost 0 bases and J 1 base, leaving 7 bases between the germline ends. This CDR3 has 14 amino acids. CDR3: CASSVGTFQETQYF. The CDR3 DNA reads TGTGCCAGCAGCGTAGGGACTTTCCAAGAGACCCAGTACTTC.

In regard to this clonotype: This could be a read error, since a much larger clone is one nucleotide away. The V call is TRBV5-1, the J call TRBJ2-1, with D maybe TRBD2 (6 bases). CDR3 length: 13 residues. Germline CDR1 and CDR2: SGHRS and YFSETQ. CDR3 residues: CASSSAGYNGQFF. In DNA, the CDR3 is TGCGCCAGCAGTTCAGCGGGCTACAATGGGCAGTTCTTC.

V and J are TRBV6-1 and TRBJ1-6; D is ambiguous. CDR1 is MNHNS and CDR2 is SASEGT in the germline V gene. The CDR3 extends over 13 amino acids. Trimming cost V 1 base and J 6 bases, with 4 bases left between them. CDR3 bases: TGTGCCAGCAGTGAAGGGGTTAATTCACCCCTCCACTTT. Its protein product is CASSEGVNSPLHF.

In this sample, this clonotype turned up many times. The V gene is TRBV6-5, the J gene TRBJ1-3; D is undetermined. Germline V gene data show CDR1 as MNHEY and CDR2 as SVGAGI. The length of the CDR3 is 13 residues. Trimming left V 6 bases short and J 0 bases short, with 6 bases between. CDR3 in DNA: TGTGCCAGCAGCACTCCCTCTGGAAACACCATATATTTT. It is translated as CASSTPSGNTIYF.

The gene calls are TRBV5-1 and TRBJ2-1; 10 bases are a match to TRBD2. V dropped 3 bases and J dropped 5; count of bases not matched to a gene: 2. The CDR3 spans 14 residues. CDR1 and CDR2 (germline): SGHRS, YFSETQ. CDR3 residues: CASSSTSGDNEQFF. The CDR3 DNA is TGCGCCAGCAGCTCCACTAGCGGGGACAATGAGCAGTTCTTC.

This clonotype was seen more than once but under ten times. The chain recombines TRBV3-1 with TRBJ1-2, with a possible D match to TRBD1 (5 bases). V was cut by 5 bases and J by 5 bases, with 9 bases left in between. Germline V gene data show CDR1 as LGHDT and CDR2 as YNNKEL (reference sequence). CDR3 length: 12 residues. CDR3 sequence (DNA): TGTGCCAGCAGCGCGGGGGGTTATGGCTACACCTTC. It yields the protein CASSAGGYGYTF.

The chain combines TRBV13 with TRBJ2-7; TRBD2 agrees at 12 bases. V lost 5 bases, J lost 4 bases, and 9 bases stayed unmatched. Germline V gene lookup returns CDR1 PRHDT and CDR2 FYEKMQ (reference sequence). This CDR3 region has 16 residues. CDR3 residues: CASSPPGLAGSYEQYF. Here the CDR3 DNA reads TGTGCCAGCAGCCCTCCGGGACTAGCGGGCTCATACGAGCAGTACTTC.

CDR3 in DNA: TGCAGCTACCGAACGGGTATGGAGACCCAGTACTTC. Translation: CSYRTGMETQYF. The chain couples TRBV29-1 to TRBJ2-5; the D is unclear. CDR3 length: 12 residues. Germline values: CDR1 SQVTM, CDR2 ANQGSEA. V lost 8 bases, J lost 5 bases, and 15 bases lay in between.

The chain links TRBV27 to TRBJ2-3, with TRBD2 as a possible D gene (6 bases). In germline, CDR1 is MNHEY, CDR2 SMNVEV (reference sequence). The germline V and J ends were trimmed by 5 bases and 6 bases, with 21 bases remaining between them. The CDR3 has 16 amino acids. Here the CDR3 DNA reads TGTGCCAGCAGTCCCCAAAGCTGGACTAAGAAGGATACGCAGTATTTT. Translation gives CASSPQSWTKKDTQYF.

Note on this clonotype: This may come from a read error, since a much larger clone is one base off. The chain combines TRBV20-1 with TRBJ1-4, with D possibly TRBD1 on 6 matching bases. The germline V gene has CDR1 DFQATT and CDR2 SNEGSKA (reference sequence). The CDR3 is 14 residues long. Written as DNA, the CDR3 is TGCAGTGCTAGAGAGGGGGCAACTAATGGAAAACTGTTTTTT. The encoded protein is CSAREGATNGKLFF.

This clonotype has a single count. The CDR3, as DNA: TGCGCCAGCAGCGTTACGGGACAGAGTCCGGATAATGAGCAGTTCTTC. Protein: CASSVTGQSPDNEQFF. V usage is TRBV5-1 and J usage is TRBJ2-1; 7 positions agree with TRBD1. The CDR3 loop spans 16 amino acids. With 4 bases clipped from V and 7 bases from J, the junction kept 14 bases outside the gene matches. In germline, CDR1 is SGHRS, CDR2 YFSETQ.

Points on this clonotype: This may be a read error, as it is one base from a much larger clone. The chain joins TRBV6-5 to TRBJ2-1; a weak D match, TRBD2 (6 bases). CDR1 MNHEY and CDR2 SVGAGI come from the germline V gene. This CDR3 spans 16 amino acids. The CDR3 DNA follows: TGTGCCAGCAGCCGGGTGGGGGGTAGCTCCTACAGTGAGCAGTTCTTC. Its protein is CASSRVGGSSYSEQFF.

This clonotype came up a few times. The CDR3 sequence: CSAPTGEGETQYF. CDR3 in DNA: TGCAGTGCCCCCACAGGGGAGGGGGAGACCCAGTACTTC. This chain uses TRBV20-1 with TRBJ2-5; D possibly uses TRBD1 or TRBD2 (7 bases each). The germline V and J ends were trimmed by 6 bases and 5 bases, with 16 bases remaining between them. CDR3 length equals 13 residues. The germline CDR1 and CDR2 sequences are DFQATT and SNEGSKA (reference sequence).

There are a few counts of this clonotype. The chain is built from TRBV7-3 and TRBJ2-2; 13 nucleotides align to TRBD2. Germline V gene lookup returns CDR1 SGHTA and CDR2 FQGTGA. The CDR3 has 19 residues. V dropped 4 bases and J dropped 4; count of bases not matched to a gene: 12. The CDR3 DNA reads as TGTGCCAGCAGCTCCCACCGGACTAGCGGGAGTTTTTCCACCGGGGAGCTGTTTTTT. It specifies CASSSHRTSGSFSTGELFF.

The V gene is TRBV27, the J gene TRBJ2-1; 7 positions match TRBD1. The V segment lost 8 bases and the J segment 1 base; nucleotides outside the gene matches: 11. The CDR3 sequence is 16 residues long. Germline values: CDR1 MNHEY, CDR2 SMNVEV (reference sequence). CDR3 DNA sequence: TGTGCCAGCCGAACCTACGACAGGGAGTCCTACAATGAGCAGTTCTTC. This encodes CASRTYDRESYNEQFF.

The CDR3 loop is CASSPASYGAEAFF. CDR3 DNA sequence: TGTGCCAGCAGTCCCGCCAGCTATGGTGCTGAAGCTTTCTTT. J is TRBJ1-1 and V is TRBV6-6; D is unresolved. The V gene's germline CDR1 is MNHNY and CDR2 SVGAGI (reference sequence). The CDR3 extends over 14 amino acids. V lost 5 bases and J 6 bases, leaving 16 bases between the germline ends.

This clonotype qualifies as medium-sized. This chain uses TRBV6-6 with TRBJ2-3, with 8 bases matching TRBD1. CDR3 size: 17 residues. Trimming took 2 bases from V and 0 from J; bases not matched to a gene: 7. Germline CDR1 and CDR2: MNHNY and SVGAGI (reference sequence). In nucleotides, the CDR3 is TGTGCCAGCAGTTACCATCTGAGGACAGGGAGCACAGATACGCAGTATTTT. Translated: CASSYHLRTGSTDTQYF.

The chain uses TRBV12-3 or TRBV12-4 and TRBJ1-2; perhaps TRBD1 as D (6 bases). Trimming cost V 6 bases and J 4 bases, with 18 bases left between them. CDR3 length: 15 residues. CDR3 nucleotide sequence: TGTGCCAGCAGCCCTCAACAGGGTCTTATCTATGGCTACACCTTC. Amino acids: CASSPQQGLIYGYTF.

A few counts support this clonotype. The V gene is TRBV5-1, the J gene TRBJ2-3; D uncertain. Trimming took off 0 bases at V and 6 bases at J, with 11 bases between the two ends. The CDR3 runs 14 residues. Germline CDR1 SGHRS, CDR2 YFSETQ. The CDR3 sequence: CASSLESSSDTQYF. The CDR3 DNA follows: TGCGCCAGCAGCTTGGAGAGTAGCTCGGATACGCAGTATTTT.

This clonotype was seen more than once but under ten times. J is TRBJ2-7 and V is TRBV4-1; D might be TRBD1 (6 bases). The germline V gene has CDR1 MGHRA and CDR2 YSYEKL. The CDR3 totals 16 residues. The V end lost 4 bases, the J end lost 4 bases, and 20 bases lay between the germline ends. CDR3 residues: CASSPKGPGGTYEQYF. The CDR3 nucleotides read TGCGCCAGCAGCCCTAAAGGTCCGGGTGGGACATACGAGCAGTACTTC.

The rearrangement links TRBV5-5 to TRBJ2-7, with 8 bases identical to TRBD2. Looked up from germline, CDR1 is SGHKS and CDR2 is YYEKEE (reference sequence). This CDR3 is 16 amino acids long. V trimming: 0 bases; J trimming: 1 base; junction bases outside the gene matches: 6. Here the CDR3 DNA reads TGTGCCAGCAGCTTGGGGGTAGCGGGACCTTCCTACGAGCAGTACTTC. Translated, it gives CASSLGVAGPSYEQYF.

This clonotype was seen many times. CDR3 DNA: TGTGCCAGCAGTGTAATACCTAGCGGGAGAGATACGCAGTATTTT. Translated, it gives CASSVIPSGRDTQYF. The V and J genes are TRBV6-2 or TRBV6-3 and TRBJ2-3, with 10 bases aligning to TRBD2. J gave up 5 bases and V 5 bases, and 7 bases lay outside the gene matches. From germline, CDR1 is MNHEY and CDR2 SVGEGT. This CDR3 comprises 15 residues.